This paragraph reports one T cell receptor (beta chain). Antigen: not known. This sample was taken from a study of blood T cells in healthy people across ages. Every donor gave approximately 10 milliliters of peripheral blood. A second PCR of about 7 to 11 cycles used a sample-barcoded 5' primer and a J-beta primer mix. Every molecule of cDNA carried a tag from a template-switch adaptor with 12 random nucleotides. MiXCR, applied by TCRdb to the 5' RACE reads, yields one record per CDR3 protein. The repertoire has about 1.8 million distinct CDR3 sequences, about 50% of them found once; the top ten carry 2% to 2.5%. Overall study findings and caveats: Because sorting was not performed, PBMCs prevented conclusive naive versus antigen-experienced comparison. For the donors, CMV status was unknown and possibly confounded expanded clonotype changes.

Trimming stripped 2 bases from V and 2 bases from J, with 12 bases between. The CDR3 runs 15 residues. Germline V gene sequence: CDR1 SGHVS, CDR2 FQNEAQ. The sample consisted of blood. The TCR originated in a woman in her thirties or forties in good health. The V and J genes are TRBV7-8 and TRBJ2-5, with TRBD1 as a possible D gene (6 bases). In DNA form, the CDR3 reads TGTGCCAGCAGCTTACGCTGGACAGAGCAAGAGACCCAGTACTTC. This encodes CASSLRWTEQETQYF.